This TCR beta chain derives from a study of T-cell memory formation after mild COVID-19. At the level of the study: TCR clusters mostly belonged to single donors. Study observations and caveats: Pre-infection memory showed some responding clones, and this suggested that cross-reactive memory joined. CD8+ contracting clones occupied EMRA, while CD4+ ones occupied mainly CM and EM. Clones from the second wave (peaking day 37) had unconfirmed SARS-CoV-2 specificity.

Germline V gene sequence: CDR1 SGDLS, CDR2 YYNGEE. Deletions cut 2 bases from V and 1 base from J, with 9 bases between. The CDR3 has 14 amino acids. As to this clonotype: The antigen remains unidentified.

One entry per CDR3 protein results from TCRdb running MiXCR on the 5' RACE reads. The table lists hundreds of thousands of distinct CDR3 sequences, around 15% of them singletons. The V gene is TRBV9, the J gene TRBJ1-1; D gene ambiguous. This sequence originates from a man in his late teens or twenties who had mild COVID-19 (a few samples of this study predate the infection). Cell type and time point are not known. The sample taken for sequencing was PBMCs or a T cell subset sorted from them (not recorded which). The CDR3 coding sequence is TGTGCCAGCAGCGTCTGGGCGGAGAACACTGAAGCTTTCTTT. Translation gives CASSVWAENTEAFF.